This T cell receptor beta chain derives from a study of identical twins. Study-wide findings and caveats: In cord blood, abundant beta clonotypes had fewer insertions; memory showed no trend. Excess twin sharing in beta out-of-frame sequences was weaker. The analysis was cross-sectional rather than longitudinal within donors.

MiXCR, run by TCRdb on the 5' RACE reads, gives a single entry per CDR3 protein. The sample consists of some 500,000 distinct CDR3 sequences, approximately 10% of them appearing once. Germline CDR1 and CDR2: WNHNN and SYGVQD (reference sequence). The CDR3 totals 15 residues. Trimming took 3 bases from V and 4 from J; bases not matched to a gene: 4. This clonotype was detected many times. Its antigen is undetermined. These data also featured in a second study, about yellow fever vaccine responses in identical twins. In that study: Reportedly, the response of twins' T cells to the vaccine seemed partly convergent, partly personalized.

This TCR derives from a woman younger than 30 in good health. Sequencing was carried out using PBMCs. This rearrangement joins TRBV10-1 to TRBJ2-5, with 11 bases matching TRBD2. The CDR3 sequence is CASSERLAGGETQYF. In nucleotides, the CDR3 is TGCGCCAGCAGTGAAAGGCTAGCGGGAGGAGAGACCCAGTACTTC.